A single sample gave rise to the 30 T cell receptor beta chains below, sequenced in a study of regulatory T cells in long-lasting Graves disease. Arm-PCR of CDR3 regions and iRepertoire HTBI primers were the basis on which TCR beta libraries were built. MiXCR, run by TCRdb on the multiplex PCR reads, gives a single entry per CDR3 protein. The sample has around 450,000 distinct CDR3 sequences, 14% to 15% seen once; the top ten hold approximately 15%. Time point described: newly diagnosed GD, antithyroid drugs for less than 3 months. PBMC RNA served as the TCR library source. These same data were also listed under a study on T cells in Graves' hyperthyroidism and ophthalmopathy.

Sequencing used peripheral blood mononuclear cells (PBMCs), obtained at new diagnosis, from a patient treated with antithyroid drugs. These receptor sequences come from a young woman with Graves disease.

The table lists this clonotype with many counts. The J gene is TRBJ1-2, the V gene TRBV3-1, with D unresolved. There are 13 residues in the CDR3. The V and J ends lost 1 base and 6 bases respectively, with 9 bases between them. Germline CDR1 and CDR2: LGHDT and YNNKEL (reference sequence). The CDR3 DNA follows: TGTGCCAGCAGCCAAGGACGGGATAATGGCTACACCTTC. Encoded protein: CASSQGRDNGYTF.

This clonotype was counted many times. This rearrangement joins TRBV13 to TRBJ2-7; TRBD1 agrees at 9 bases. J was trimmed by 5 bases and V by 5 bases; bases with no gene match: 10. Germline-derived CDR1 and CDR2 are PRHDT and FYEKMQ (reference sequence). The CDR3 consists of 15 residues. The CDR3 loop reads CASSLGDRVAHEQYF. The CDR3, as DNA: TGTGCCAGCAGCCTTGGGGACAGGGTCGCCCACGAGCAGTACTTC.

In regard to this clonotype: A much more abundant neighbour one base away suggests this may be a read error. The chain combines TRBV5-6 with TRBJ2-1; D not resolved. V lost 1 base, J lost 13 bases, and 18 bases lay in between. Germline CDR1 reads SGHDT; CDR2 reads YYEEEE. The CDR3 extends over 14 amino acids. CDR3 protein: CASSLISAQETQFF. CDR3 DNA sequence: TGTGCCAGCAGCTTGATCTCCGCACAAGAGACCCAGTTCTTC.

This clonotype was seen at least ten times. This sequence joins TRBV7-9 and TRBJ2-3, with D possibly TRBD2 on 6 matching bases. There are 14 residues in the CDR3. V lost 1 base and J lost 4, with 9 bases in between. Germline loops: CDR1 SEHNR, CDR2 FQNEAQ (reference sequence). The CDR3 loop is CASSLEGLSDTQYF. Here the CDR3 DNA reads TGTGCCAGCAGCTTAGAGGGACTGTCAGATACGCAGTATTTT.

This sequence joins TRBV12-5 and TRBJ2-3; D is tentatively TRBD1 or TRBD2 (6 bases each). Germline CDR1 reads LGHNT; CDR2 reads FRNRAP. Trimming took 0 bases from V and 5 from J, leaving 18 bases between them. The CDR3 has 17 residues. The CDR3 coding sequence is TGTGCTAGTGGTTTGGTACTTACGGGGGCAGGGCAAGATACGCAGTATTTT. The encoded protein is CASGLVLTGAGQDTQYF.

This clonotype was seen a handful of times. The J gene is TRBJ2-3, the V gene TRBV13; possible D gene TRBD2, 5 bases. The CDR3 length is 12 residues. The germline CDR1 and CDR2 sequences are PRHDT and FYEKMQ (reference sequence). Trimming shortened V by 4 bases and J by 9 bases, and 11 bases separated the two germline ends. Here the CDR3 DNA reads TGTGCCAGCAGCTCCGGGGAATTGACGCAGTATTTT. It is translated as CASSSGELTQYF.

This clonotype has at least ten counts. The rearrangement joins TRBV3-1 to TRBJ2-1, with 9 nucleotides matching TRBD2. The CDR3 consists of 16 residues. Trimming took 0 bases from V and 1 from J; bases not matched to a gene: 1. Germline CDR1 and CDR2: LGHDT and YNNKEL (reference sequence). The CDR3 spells CASSQEGLASYNEQFF. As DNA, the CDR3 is TGTGCCAGCAGCCAAGAGGGACTAGCATCCTACAATGAGCAGTTCTTC.

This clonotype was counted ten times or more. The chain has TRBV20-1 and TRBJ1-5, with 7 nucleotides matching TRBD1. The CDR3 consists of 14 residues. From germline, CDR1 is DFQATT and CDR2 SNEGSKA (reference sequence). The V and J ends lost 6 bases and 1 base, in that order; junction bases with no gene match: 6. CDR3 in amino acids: CSAPTGYSNQPQHF. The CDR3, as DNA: TGCAGTGCCCCGACAGGGTACAGCAATCAGCCCCAGCATTTT.

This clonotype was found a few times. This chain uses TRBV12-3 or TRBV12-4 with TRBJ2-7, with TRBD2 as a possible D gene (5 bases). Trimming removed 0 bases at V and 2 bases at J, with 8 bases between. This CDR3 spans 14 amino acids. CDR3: CASSLAGRTYEQYF. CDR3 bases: TGTGCCAGCAGTTTAGCGGGGAGAACCTACGAGCAGTACTTC.

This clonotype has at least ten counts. The CDR3 reads CASSPPLSDTQYF. The DNA for the CDR3 is TGTGCCAGCAGCCCACCCCTATCAGATACGCAGTATTTT. The chain couples TRBV7-3 to TRBJ2-3; no firm D call. Germline CDR1 SGHTA, CDR2 FQGTGA. CDR3 length equals 13 residues. V dropped 5 bases and J dropped 4 bases, with 10 bases sitting between them.

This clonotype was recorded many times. CDR3 sequence: CASFLRGTKKNNEQFF. CDR3 coding DNA: TGTGCCAGCTTCTTGAGGGGGACAAAAAAAAACAATGAGCAGTTCTTC. The V call is TRBV27, the J call TRBJ2-1; perhaps TRBD1 as D (6 bases). Germline lookup yields CDR1 MNHEY and CDR2 SMNVEV (reference sequence). V lost 8 bases and J 5 bases, leaving 22 bases between the germline ends. CDR3 length: 16 amino acids.

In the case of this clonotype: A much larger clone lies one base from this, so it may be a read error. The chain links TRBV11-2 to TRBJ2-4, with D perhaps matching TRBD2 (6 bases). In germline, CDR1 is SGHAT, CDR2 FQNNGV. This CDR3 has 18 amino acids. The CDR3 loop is CASSLVGGRILARNIQYF. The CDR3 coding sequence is TGTGCCAGCAGCCTGGTTGGAGGGCGAATATTAGCCAGAAACATTCAGTACTTC. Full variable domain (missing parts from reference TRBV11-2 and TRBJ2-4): EAGVAQSPRYKIIEKRQSVAFWCNPISGHATLYWYQQILGQGPKLLIQFQNNGVVDDSQLPKDRFSAERLKGVDSTLKIQPAKLEDSAVYLCASSLVGGRILARNIQYFGAGTRLSVL.

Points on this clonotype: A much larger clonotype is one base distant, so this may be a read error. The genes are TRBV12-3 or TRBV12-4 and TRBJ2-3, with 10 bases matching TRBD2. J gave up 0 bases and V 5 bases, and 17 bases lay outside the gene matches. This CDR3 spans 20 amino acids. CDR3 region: CASSPELGLAEATSTDTQYF. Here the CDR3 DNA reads TGTGCCAGCAGTCCCGAACTCGGACTAGCGGAAGCCACTAGCACAGATACGCAGTATTTT.

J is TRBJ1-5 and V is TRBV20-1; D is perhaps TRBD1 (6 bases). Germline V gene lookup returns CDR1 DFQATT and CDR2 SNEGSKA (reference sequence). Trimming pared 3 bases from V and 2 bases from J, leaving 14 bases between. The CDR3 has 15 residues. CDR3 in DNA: TGCAGTGCTAGGGATACAGGGATCGGCAATCAGCCCCAGCATTTT. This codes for CSARDTGIGNQPQHF.

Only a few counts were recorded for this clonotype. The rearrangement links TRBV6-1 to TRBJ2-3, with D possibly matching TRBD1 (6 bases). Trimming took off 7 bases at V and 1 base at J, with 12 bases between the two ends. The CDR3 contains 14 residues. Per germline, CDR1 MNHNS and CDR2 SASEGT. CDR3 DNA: TGTGCCAGCAAGAAAGAGGGGGGCACAGATACGCAGTATTTT. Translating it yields CASKKEGGTDTQYF.

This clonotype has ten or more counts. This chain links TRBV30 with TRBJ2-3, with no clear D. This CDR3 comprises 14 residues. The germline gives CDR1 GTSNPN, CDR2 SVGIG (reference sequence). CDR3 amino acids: CAPSSRRCTDTQYF. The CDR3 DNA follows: TGTGCTCCCTCTTCCCGACGGTGCACAGATACGCAGTATTTT.

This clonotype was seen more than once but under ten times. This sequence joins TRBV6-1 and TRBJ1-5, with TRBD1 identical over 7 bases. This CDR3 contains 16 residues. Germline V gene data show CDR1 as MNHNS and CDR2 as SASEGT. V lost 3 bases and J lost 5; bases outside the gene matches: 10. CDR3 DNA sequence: TGTGCCAGCAGTGATATTTGGGGAACAGGGGATCAGCCCCAGCATTTT. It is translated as CASSDIWGTGDQPQHF.

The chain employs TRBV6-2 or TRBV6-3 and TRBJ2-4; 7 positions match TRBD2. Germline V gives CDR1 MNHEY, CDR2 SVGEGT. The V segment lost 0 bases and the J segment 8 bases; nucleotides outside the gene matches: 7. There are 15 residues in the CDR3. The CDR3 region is CASSYSGGSWDIQYF. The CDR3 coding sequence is TGTGCCAGCAGTTACTCGGGCGGGAGCTGGGACATTCAGTACTTC.

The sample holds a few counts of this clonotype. This chain's CDR3 is CASLQGALGAFF. The CDR3 region has the DNA TGTGCCAGCCTTCAGGGGGCTTTAGGGGCTTTCTTT. V usage is TRBV2 and J usage is TRBJ1-1; 8 bases agree with TRBD1. The germline V gene has CDR1 SNHLY and CDR2 FYNNEI. V trimming: 8 bases; J trimming: 11 bases; junction bases outside the gene matches: 10. The CDR3 totals 12 residues. The complete variable domain, with remaining parts taken from reference TRBV2 and TRBJ1-1, reads EPEVTQTPSHQVTQMGQEVILRCVPISNHLYFYWYRQILGQKVEFLVSFYNNEISEKSEIFDDQFSVERPDGSNFTLKIRSTKLEDSAMYFCASLQGALGAFFGQGTRLTVV.

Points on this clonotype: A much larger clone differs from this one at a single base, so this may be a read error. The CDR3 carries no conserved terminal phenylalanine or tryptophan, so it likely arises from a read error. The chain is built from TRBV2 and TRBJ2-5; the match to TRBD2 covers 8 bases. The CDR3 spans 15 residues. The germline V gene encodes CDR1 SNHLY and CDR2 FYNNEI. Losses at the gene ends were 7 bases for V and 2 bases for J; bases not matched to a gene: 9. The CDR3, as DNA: TGTGCCAGCATGCTTCCCGGGAGGGTTCAAGAGACCCAGTACTCC. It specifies CASMLPGRVQETQYS.

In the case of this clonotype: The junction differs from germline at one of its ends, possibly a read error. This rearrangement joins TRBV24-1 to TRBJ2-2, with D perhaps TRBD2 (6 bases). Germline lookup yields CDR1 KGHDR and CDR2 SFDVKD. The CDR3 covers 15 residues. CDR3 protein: CATSVETPNTGGLFF. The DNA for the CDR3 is TGTGCCACCAGTGTGGAGACCCCGAACACCGGGGGGCTGTTTTTT.

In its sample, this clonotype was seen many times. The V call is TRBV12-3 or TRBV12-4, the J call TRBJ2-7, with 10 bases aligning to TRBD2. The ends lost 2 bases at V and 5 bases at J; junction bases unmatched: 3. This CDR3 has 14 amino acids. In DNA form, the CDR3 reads TGTGCCAGCAGTTTACGGCTAGCGGGAGACGAGCAGTACTTC. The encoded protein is CASSLRLAGDEQYF.

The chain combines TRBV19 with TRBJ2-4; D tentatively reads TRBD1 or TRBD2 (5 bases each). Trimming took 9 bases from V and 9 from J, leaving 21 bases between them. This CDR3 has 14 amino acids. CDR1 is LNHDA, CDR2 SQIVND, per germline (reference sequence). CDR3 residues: CASDAGNLGSIQYF. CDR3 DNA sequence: TGTGCCAGCGATGCAGGGAACTTGGGGAGCATTCAGTACTTC.

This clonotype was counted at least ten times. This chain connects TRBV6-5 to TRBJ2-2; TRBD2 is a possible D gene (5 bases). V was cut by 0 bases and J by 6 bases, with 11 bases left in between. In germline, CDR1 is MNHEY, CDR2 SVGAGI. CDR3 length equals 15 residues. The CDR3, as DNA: TGTGCCAGCAGTTACTCGGGAGAAGCGCCCGGGGAGCTGTTTTTT. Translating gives CASSYSGEAPGELFF.

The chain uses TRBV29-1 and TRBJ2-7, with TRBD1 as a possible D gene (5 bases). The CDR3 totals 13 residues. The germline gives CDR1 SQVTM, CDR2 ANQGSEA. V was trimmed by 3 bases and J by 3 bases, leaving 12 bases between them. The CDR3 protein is CSVEKGFGYEQYF. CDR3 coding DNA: TGCAGCGTTGAGAAGGGGTTCGGCTACGAGCAGTACTTC.

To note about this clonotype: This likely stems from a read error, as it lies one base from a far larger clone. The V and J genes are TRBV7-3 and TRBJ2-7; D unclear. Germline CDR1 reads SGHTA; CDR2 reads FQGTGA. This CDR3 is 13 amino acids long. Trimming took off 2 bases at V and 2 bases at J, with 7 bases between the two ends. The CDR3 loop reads CASSLLQPYEQYF. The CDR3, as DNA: TGTGCCAGCAGCTTACTGCAGCCCTACGAGCAGTACTTC.

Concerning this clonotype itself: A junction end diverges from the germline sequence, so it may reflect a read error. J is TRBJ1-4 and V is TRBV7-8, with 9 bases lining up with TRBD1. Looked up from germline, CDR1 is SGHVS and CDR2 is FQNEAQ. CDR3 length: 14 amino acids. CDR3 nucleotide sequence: TGTGCCAGCAGCTCTCGGACAGGGGTTGAAAAACTGGTTTTT. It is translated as CASSSRTGVEKLVF.

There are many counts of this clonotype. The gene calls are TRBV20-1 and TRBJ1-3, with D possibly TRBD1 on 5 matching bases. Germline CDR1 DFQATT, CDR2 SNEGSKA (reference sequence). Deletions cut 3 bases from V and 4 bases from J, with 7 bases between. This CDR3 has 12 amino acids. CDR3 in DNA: TGCAGTGCTAGGAACAGGGGAAACACCATATATTTT. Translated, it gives CSARNRGNTIYF.

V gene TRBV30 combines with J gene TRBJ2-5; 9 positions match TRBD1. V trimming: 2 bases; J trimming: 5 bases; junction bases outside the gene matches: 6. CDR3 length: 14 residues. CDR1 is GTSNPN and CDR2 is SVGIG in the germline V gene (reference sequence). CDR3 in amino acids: CAWSWDRDSETQYF. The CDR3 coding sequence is TGTGCCTGGAGTTGGGACAGGGATTCTGAGACCCAGTACTTC.

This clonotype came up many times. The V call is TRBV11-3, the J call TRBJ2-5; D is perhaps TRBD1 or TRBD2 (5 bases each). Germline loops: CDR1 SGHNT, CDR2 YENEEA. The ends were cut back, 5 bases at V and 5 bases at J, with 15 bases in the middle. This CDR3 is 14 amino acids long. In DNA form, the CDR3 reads TGTGCCAGCAGCCCATGGGGACCGCCGGAGACCCAGTACTTC. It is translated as CASSPWGPPETQYF. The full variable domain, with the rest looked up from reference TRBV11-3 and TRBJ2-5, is EAGVVQSPRYKIIEKKQPVAFWCNPISGHNTLYWYLQNLGQGPELLIRYENEEAVDDSQLPKDRFSAERLKGVDSTLKIQPAELGDSAVYLCASSPWGPPETQYFGPGTRLLVL.